The next 13 T cell receptor beta chains were all read from a single sample in a study of cytomegalovirus exposure and HLA in healthy donors. The primer mix had 60 Vbeta and 13 Jbeta primers. Profiled with immunoSEQ multiplex PCR; TCRdb holds only in-frame clones, not every one. The data show roughly 100,000 clones, around 76% seen once. Material for sequencing was PBMCs. These TCRs come from a woman between 18 and 30 years old in good health and CMV-seropositive.

The chain has TRBV5-4 and TRBJ1-6; tentatively, D is TRBD1 (5 bases). Germline CDR1 SGHNT, CDR2 YYREEE (reference sequence). The V gene lost 2 bases and the J gene lost 0 bases, with 9 bases spanning the gap. The CDR3 is 16 amino acids. The CDR3 sequence: CASSFWGGSYNSPLHF. CDR3 sequence (DNA): TGTGCCAGCAGCTTCTGGGGGGGCTCCTATAATTCACCCCTCCACTTT.

The chain joins TRBV28 to TRBJ1-2, with D uncertain. The CDR3 loop spans 15 amino acids. Germline CDR1 reads MDHEN; CDR2 reads SYDVKM. Trimming pared 5 bases from V and 1 base from J, leaving 14 bases between. The CDR3 DNA sequence: TGTGCCAGCAGTATCCCCGACACAAATAACTATGGCTACACCTTC. Translating it yields CASSIPDTNNYGYTF.

V usage is TRBV27 and J usage is TRBJ1-4, with 7 bases aligning to TRBD1. Germline V gene sequence: CDR1 MNHEY, CDR2 SMNVEV (reference sequence). Losses at the gene ends were 7 bases for V and 4 bases for J; bases not matched to a gene: 9. The CDR3 contains 15 residues. CDR3 loop: CASTPATGHNEKLFF. CDR3 sequence (DNA): TGTGCCAGCACCCCGGCGACAGGGCATAATGAAAAACTGTTTTTT.

This chain connects TRBV29-1 to TRBJ2-3; tentative D call: TRBD2 (5 bases). The CDR3 extends over 15 amino acids. The V end lost 6 bases, the J end lost 0 bases, and 16 bases lay between the germline ends. Germline V gene lookup returns CDR1 SQVTM and CDR2 ANQGSEA. The CDR3 is CSVARGPTSTDTQYF. The CDR3 DNA sequence: TGCAGCGTGGCTCGAGGGCCTACTAGCACAGATACGCAGTATTTT.

The CDR3 DNA reads TGTGCCAGCAGCTTATCGACAGGAAATAATTCACCCCTCCACTTT. Protein product: CASSLSTGNNSPLHF. V gene TRBV11-2 combines with J gene TRBJ1-6; TRBD1 is a possible D gene (6 bases). The CDR3 contains 15 residues. Looked up from germline, CDR1 is SGHAT and CDR2 is FQNNGV. V lost 2 bases and J 5 bases, leaving 10 bases between the germline ends.

This clone occurred a few times. At one end, the junction sequence differs from germline, possibly due to a read error. The chain uses TRBV5-1 and TRBJ2-3, with D perhaps TRBD2 (5 bases). Germline V gene sequence: CDR1 SGHRS, CDR2 YFSETQ. This CDR3 is built from 13 residues. The CDR3 is CASCLEGADTQYF. CDR3 bases: TGCGCCAGCTGCTTAGAGGGCGCAGATACGCAGTATTTT.

The gene calls are TRBV27 and TRBJ2-3; D remains ambiguous. CDR1 is MNHEY, CDR2 SMNVEV, per germline (reference sequence). The CDR3 runs to 15 residues. The V end was cut by 3 bases, the J end by 0 bases, with 10 bases between. CDR3 sequence reads: CASSFGLPSTDTQYF. In DNA form, the CDR3 reads TGTGCCAGCAGTTTTGGGCTACCTAGCACAGATACGCAGTATTTT.

The chain is built from TRBV7-9 and TRBJ2-7; D is unclear. Germline V gene lookup returns CDR1 SEHNR and CDR2 FQNEAQ (reference sequence). V lost 3 bases and J lost 3, with 6 bases in between. This CDR3 has 12 amino acids. The CDR3 sequence is CASSFPHYEQYF. CDR3 coding DNA: TGTGCCAGCAGCTTTCCCCACTACGAGCAGTACTTC.

The rearrangement uses TRBV14 and TRBJ2-7; 7 bases are a match to TRBD1. This CDR3 contains 14 residues. The V and J ends lost 4 bases and 2 bases, in that order; junction bases with no gene match: 5. Germline lookup yields CDR1 SGHDN and CDR2 FVKESK. The CDR3 bases are TGTGCCAGCAGCCTTTATGGACAGGCCTACGAGCAGTACTTC. It encodes CASSLYGQAYEQYF.

This chain links TRBV5-1 with TRBJ1-5; TRBD1 matches at 9 bases. There are 17 residues in the CDR3. Germline CDR1 SGHRS, CDR2 YFSETQ. The ends lost 0 bases at V and 1 base at J; junction bases unmatched: 5. CDR3 in DNA: TGCGCCAGCAGCTTGGCCAGGGGACAGGGAAGCAATCAGCCCCAGCATTTT. It encodes CASSLARGQGSNQPQHF.

Only one count was recorded for this clone. Mismatch with germline at one junction end may stem from a read error. The identical CDR3 is also encoded by other nucleotide sequences in the sample. The chain uses TRBV7-9 and TRBJ2-7, with a weak D call TRBD1 (6 bases). This CDR3 comprises 17 residues. The germline V gene encodes CDR1 SEHNR and CDR2 FQNEAQ (reference sequence). This CDR3 reads CASSPLLDSPSSYEQYF. CDR3 coding DNA: TGCGCCAGCAGCCCCCTTTTGGACAGTCCGAGCTCCTACGAGCAGTACTTC.

This clone was seen more than once but under ten times. This chain links TRBV2 with TRBJ1-5; D is ambiguous. V lost 6 bases and J 6 bases, leaving 6 bases between the germline ends. The CDR3 has 11 residues. The germline V gene has CDR1 SNHLY and CDR2 FYNNEI. The CDR3 DNA follows: TGTGCCAGCAGACGGAGTCAGCCCCAGCATTTT. Encoded protein: CASRRSQPQHF.

This chain connects TRBV2 to TRBJ2-7; weak D call: TRBD2 (5 bases). V was shortened by 5 bases and J by 2 bases, with 10 bases between the two germline ends. The CDR3 spans 13 residues. From germline, CDR1 is SNHLY and CDR2 FYNNEI. Written as DNA, the CDR3 is TGTGCCAGCAGTCCAGGAGCGGCCTACGAGCAGTACTTC. This sequence encodes CASSPGAAYEQYF.